The clone carrying this T cell receptor (beta chain) was counted ten times or more. The antigen is unknown. Samples came from axillary lymph nodes draining the breast cancer. TCRdb reprocessed the multiplex PCR reads via MiXCR and lists one record per CDR3 protein. The table lists some 100,000 distinct CDR3 sequences, 21% of them singletons, with 1% to 1.5% in the top ten. These data belong to a study of breast tumors, draining lymph nodes, adjacent tissues. Findings of the study overall: Luminal-like breast cancer showed significantly higher tumor–nontumor repertoire similarity than basal-like. The lymph node origin of tumor T cells was framed as consistent with a hypothesis, not demonstrated.

Trimming at V came to 4 bases and at J to 4 bases, leaving 4 bases not matched to a gene. Germline-derived CDR1 and CDR2 are WSHSY and SAAADI. This CDR3 region has 16 residues. Sample: axillary lymph node tissue. This receptor was taken from a female donor with breast cancer. Some clones in this sample may be carry-over from other donors' samples. V is TRBV10-2 and J is TRBJ2-3; 14 nucleotides align to TRBD2. Here the CDR3 DNA reads TGCGCCAGCAGTGGGAGGACTAGCGGGAGGCCAGATACGCAGTATTTT. Protein: CASSGRTSGRPDTQYF.